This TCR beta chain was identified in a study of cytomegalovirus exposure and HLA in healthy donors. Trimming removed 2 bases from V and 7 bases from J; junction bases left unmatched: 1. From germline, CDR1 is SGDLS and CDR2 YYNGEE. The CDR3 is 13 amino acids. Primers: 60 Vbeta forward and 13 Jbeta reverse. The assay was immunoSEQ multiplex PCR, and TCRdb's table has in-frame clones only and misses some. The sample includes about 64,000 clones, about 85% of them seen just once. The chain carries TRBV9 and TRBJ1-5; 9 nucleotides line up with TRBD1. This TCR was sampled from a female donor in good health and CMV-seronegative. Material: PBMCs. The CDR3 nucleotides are TGTGCCAGCAGCGTCGGGACAGGGCAGCCCCAGCATTTT. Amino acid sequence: CASSVGTGQPQHF.